This T cell receptor (beta chain) was identified in a study of blood T cells in healthy people across ages (dated by TCRdb to between 2014 and 2017). Describing the broader study: In model experiments, template switching captured about one uniquely barcoded TCR beta cDNA molecule for every two T cells. Donors were grouped into four age groups: young (average approximately 15 years), middle-aged (39), aged (about 60) and long-lived (just over 80). To avoid experimental bias, donors of different ages were distributed randomly across sequencing lanes. Age-related changes in TCR beta repertoire diversity were measured in the study by deep sequencing normalized with unique cDNA molecular identifiers. For two donors (one aged 18 to 30 and one aged 80 or older), the study analyzed two additional independent replicas of 1 million unique cDNA reads from the same blood draw.

Here is what the overall study found, with its caveats: As age increased, observed TCR beta diversity per million T cells dropped in a roughly linear way, and a significant reduction was already evident by age 40. The long-lived group showed more naive CD4+ T cells, fewer expanded clones and increased TCR diversity than the aged group, suggesting age selection. There was a strong correlation between observed TCR beta diversity and the percentage of naive T cells measured by flow cytometry. Conclusive comparison of naive and antigen-experienced compartments was prevented by the profiling of bulk unsorted PBMCs. Estimates of total diversity from one million sequenced T cells were regarded as lower bounds and underestimates. Because donor CMV infection status was unknown, age-related changes in expanded clonotypes were potentially confounded.

With regard to this clonotype: The clone's antigen remains unknown. Base qualities are not recorded, but no much larger clone differs from it by a single base.

Donors were around 37 systemically healthy Caucasian individuals from Russia aged 6 to 90 years. Each donor gave 8 to 10 milliliters of peripheral blood, drawn into EDTA-treated Vacutainer tubes. Ficoll-Paque density-gradient centrifugation was used to isolate PBMCs, with at least 6 million per sample. Trizol reagent was used to extract total RNA from PBMCs, with at least 5.5 micrograms per sample. Naive CD45RAhigh/CD27high T cell percentages were measured by flow cytometry on a PBMC aliquot from every donor. The CDR1 and CDR2 encoded by the germline V gene (reference sequence) are SEHNR and FQNEAQ. The CDR3 starts with the cysteine, ends with the phenylalanine, and has 15 residues. Of the read, only the CDR3 DNA is kept; its 45 bases are in frame from base 1. Relative to germline, V is missing 5 bases and J is missing 6 bases, with 8 bases of the junction outside any gene match. To prepare the library, 5' RACE was applied. Sequencing was carried out with an Illumina HiSeq 2500. A second roughly 6 to 12 cycle PCR used a sample-barcoded 5' primer and a J-beta primer mix. A unique molecular identifier was introduced onto each TCR beta cDNA molecule by a template-switch 5' adaptor carrying 12 random nucleotides. Each sample yielded at least 2.5 million CDR3-containing paired-end reads. First-strand cDNA was synthesized from all RNA with the Mint cDNA synthesis kit, primed by a TRBC-specific oligonucleotide. Following uracil-DNA glycosylase treatment, a first 18-cycle PCR with universal primers M1SS and BC2_uni_R was performed on all cDNA. As for how the authors treated the data: Normalization of each sample was performed by random selection of 1 million high-quality reads, each carrying a distinct molecular identifier. Instead of being binned into consensus sequences, reads that shared molecular identifiers were thrown out. MiTCR, set to a Q25 quality threshold and the strictest error-elimination algorithm, was used for CDR3 identification, clonotype clustering and error correction. A nonparametric unseen species model using Euler transformation provided a lower-bound estimate of total TCR beta diversity. TCRdb applied fastp at Q25 and MiXCR to the public reads, then kept only in-frame beta chains. Identical CDR3 proteins give one entry, which carries the most common genes and DNA. TCRdb, not the authors, supplied the V and J calls. For this sample the table gives around 800,000 distinct CDR3 sequences, of which approximately 65% were detected only once. About 30% of the sample is held by the ten biggest clonotypes.

Sequenced: blood. Recombination joined TRBV7-9 with TRBJ2-1; 9 nucleotides in the junction match TRBD1. The source is a man aged 30 to 45 in good health. DNA sequence: TGTGCCAGCAGCCCCTGGACAGGGGTGGGCAATGAGCAGTTCTTC. It specifies CASSPWTGVGNEQFF.